The 23 T cell receptor beta chains reported below all come from one sample, sequenced in a study of T cell responses to AZD1222 COVID-19 vaccine. The assay was immunoSEQ multiplex PCR, and TCRdb's table has in-frame clones only and misses some. The table has roughly 140,000 clones, 70% to 90% seen once; the top ten hold roughly 15%. Here the sequenced sample was peripheral blood, taken on day 0 of AZD1222 vaccination. These receptor sequences come from an adult in good health.

The chain joins TRBV14 to TRBJ1-1; D ambiguous. The V gene lost 0 bases and the J gene lost 11 bases, with 13 bases spanning the gap. Germline CDR1 and CDR2: SGHDN and FVKESK. The CDR3 extends over 13 amino acids. The CDR3 region is CASSQDLGGSAFF. The CDR3 region has the DNA TGTGCCAGCAGCCAAGATCTTGGAGGATCGGCTTTCTTT. The complete variable domain, with remaining parts taken from reference TRBV14 and TRBJ1-1, reads EAGVTQFPSHSVIEKGQTVTLRCDPISGHDNLYWYRRVMGKEIKFLLHFVKESKQDESGMPNNRFLAERTGGTYSTLKVQPAELEDSGVYFCASSQDLGGSAFFGQGTRLTVV.

Only a few counts were recorded for this clone. The chain uses TRBV4-3 and TRBJ2-7; no clear D. V lost 5 bases and J lost 3, with 11 bases in between. The CDR3 runs 13 residues. The germline V gene has CDR1 LGHNA and CDR2 YSLEER. The CDR3 nucleotides are TGCGCCAGCAGCTACTATCGCGGCTACGAGCAGTACTTC. Amino acid sequence: CASSYYRGYEQYF.

The chain combines TRBV28 with TRBJ2-2, with D possibly called TRBD1 or TRBD2 (6 bases each). Trimming shortened V by 8 bases and J by 1 base, and 14 bases separated the two germline ends. Germline assignment: CDR1 MDHEN and CDR2 SYDVKM. The CDR3 spans 15 residues. CDR3 coding DNA: TGTGCCAGCGGGGGGCGGGGCCGGAACACCGGGGAGCTGTTTTTT. Protein: CASGGRGRNTGELFF. The variable domain in full, with the rest retrieved from reference TRBV28 and TRBJ2-2, is DVKVTQSSRYLVKRTGEKVFLECVQDMDHENMFWYRQDPGLGLRLIYFSYDVKMKEKGDIPEGYSVSREKKERFSLILESASTNQTSMYLCASGGRGRNTGELFFGEGSRLTVL.

This chain connects TRBV12-3 or TRBV12-4 to TRBJ2-2; D not resolved. The V and J ends lost 0 bases and 9 bases respectively, with 2 bases between them. This CDR3 spans 11 amino acids. CDR3 region: CASSLARELFF. The CDR3 DNA follows: TGTGCCAGCAGTTTAGCACGGGAGCTGTTTTTT.

The chain links TRBV7-2 to TRBJ1-1; no reliable D call. The germline CDR1 and CDR2 sequences are SGHTA and FQGNSA. Trimming removed 0 bases from V and 0 bases from J, with 11 bases in between. The CDR3 runs to 16 residues. As DNA, the CDR3 is TGTGCCAGCAGCTTAGCGCTGAGCACCATGAACACTGAAGCTTTCTTT. Its translation is CASSLALSTMNTEAFF.

The chain links TRBV23-1 to TRBJ2-7; D remains unclear. TRBV23-1 is an open reading frame, and its role is uncertain. This CDR3 is built from 17 residues. V dropped 2 bases and J dropped 4 bases, with 21 bases sitting between them. In DNA form, the CDR3 reads TGCGCCAGCAGTCAAGTACTCTTTCGACGGTGTCCTTACGAGCAGTACTTC. This gives the protein CASSQVLFRRCPYEQYF.

In this sample, this clone turned up once. V usage is TRBV7-9 and J usage is TRBJ1-1; 9 bases align to TRBD1. Trimming removed 7 bases from V and 0 bases from J; junction bases left unmatched: 6. CDR3 length: 15 residues. Germline CDR1 reads SEHNR; CDR2 reads FQNEAQ (reference sequence). CDR3 amino acids: CASTITGGMNTEAFF. CDR3 bases: TGTGCCAGCACTATAACAGGGGGCATGAACACTGAAGCTTTCTTT.

This chain joins TRBV30 and TRBJ1-1; no definite D call. This CDR3 spans 17 amino acids. Germline loops: CDR1 GTSNPN, CDR2 SVGIG (reference sequence). The V gene lost 3 bases and the J gene lost 2 bases, with 22 bases spanning the gap. In DNA form, the CDR3 reads TGTGCCTGGAGCCCGTCTGGGAAGGGAGGGATTAACACTGAAGCTTTCTTT. Its protein product is CAWSPSGKGGINTEAFF.

The chain couples TRBV5-4 to TRBJ1-2; 7 bases match TRBD1. Germline trimming cut 2 bases from V and 2 bases from J; bases unmatched to any gene: 9. The CDR3 covers 16 residues. The germline CDR1 and CDR2 sequences are SGHNT and YYREEE (reference sequence). CDR3 bases: TGTGCCAGCAGCTTTGGTTCGGGACAGCAAAACTATGGCTACACCTTC. It is translated as CASSFGSGQQNYGYTF.

This chain uses TRBV5-1 with TRBJ1-1; D is possibly TRBD1 (5 bases). V gave up 0 bases and J gave up 3 bases, with 9 bases separating them. Germline V gives CDR1 SGHRS, CDR2 YFSETQ. The CDR3 spans 14 residues. The CDR3 protein is CASSLVVQDTEAFF. As DNA, the CDR3 is TGCGCCAGCAGCTTGGTAGTACAGGACACTGAAGCTTTCTTT.

The gene calls are TRBV5-4 and TRBJ2-7, with TRBD2 matching over 8 bases. The trim removed 3 bases at V and 2 bases at J, leaving 4 bases unmatched. The CDR3 loop spans 14 amino acids. Per the germline V gene, CDR1 is SGHNT and CDR2 is YYREEE (reference sequence). The CDR3: CASSSLAGPYEQYF. The CDR3 coding sequence is TGTGCCAGCAGCTCTTTAGCGGGGCCCTACGAGCAGTACTTC.

The V gene is TRBV15, the J gene TRBJ1-2, with a tentative D call TRBD1 (6 bases). The CDR3 runs 16 residues. V lost 0 bases, J lost 2 bases, and 13 bases lay in between. Germline loops: CDR1 LNHNV, CDR2 YYDKDF (reference sequence). CDR3 sequence reads: CATSRDQGSVNYGYTF. CDR3 DNA sequence: TGTGCCACCAGCAGAGATCAGGGGTCGGTGAACTATGGCTACACCTTC.

This clone came up once. The chain has TRBV7-2 and TRBJ2-3; 7 nucleotides line up with TRBD2. J lost 1 base, V lost 5 bases, and 6 bases had no gene match. Germline values: CDR1 SGHTA, CDR2 FQGNSA. The CDR3 totals 15 residues. The CDR3 DNA follows: TGTGCCAGCAGCGGCTGGGGGAGGGGCACAGATACGCAGTATTTT. Amino acids: CASSGWGRGTDTQYF. The whole variable domain, remainder taken from reference TRBV7-2 and TRBJ2-3, is GAGVSQSPSNKVTEKGKDVELRCDPISGHTALYWYRQSLGQGLEFLIYFQGNSAPDKSGLPSDRFSAERTGGSVSTLTIQRTQQEDSAVYLCASSGWGRGTDTQYFGPGTRLTVL.

The chain links TRBV3-1 (or the pseudogene TRBV3-2) to TRBJ1-6; 11 bases agree with TRBD1. This CDR3 comprises 15 residues. From germline, CDR1 is LGHDT and CDR2 YNNKEL (reference sequence). Trimming removed 3 bases from V and 9 bases from J; junction bases left unmatched: 4. CDR3 loop: CASSQGQGESSPLHF. CDR3 bases: TGTGCCAGCAGCCAGGGACAGGGGGAGAGTTCACCCCTCCACTTT.

The chain recombines TRBV19 with TRBJ1-1, with a weak D call TRBD1 (5 bases). V was shortened by 0 bases and J by 6 bases, with 11 bases between the two germline ends. CDR1 LNHDA and CDR2 SQIVND come from the germline V gene (reference sequence). The CDR3 covers 14 residues. The CDR3 is CASSIDRQGPEAFF. DNA for the CDR3: TGTGCCAGTAGTATAGATCGCCAGGGTCCTGAAGCTTTCTTT.

The chain combines TRBV19 with TRBJ2-7, with 8 bases fitting TRBD2. This CDR3 comprises 14 residues. The V gene's germline CDR1 is LNHDA and CDR2 SQIVND (reference sequence). V gave up 1 base and J gave up 2 bases; unmatched junction bases: 1. CDR3 bases: TGTGCCAGTAGTATAGCAGCGGGGGCCTACGAGCAGTACTTC. Protein product: CASSIAAGAYEQYF.

The gene calls are TRBV9 and TRBJ2-2; the D gene could be TRBD1 or TRBD2 (5 bases each). The germline gives CDR1 SGDLS, CDR2 YYNGEE. V lost 4 bases, J lost 6 bases, and 13 bases lay in between. CDR3 size: 14 residues. CDR3 sequence (DNA): TGTGCCAGCAGCAGAACAGTGGGGGCCGGGGAGCTGTTTTTT. Amino acid sequence: CASSRTVGAGELFF.

CDR3 bases: TGTGCCAGCAGCACCCTAGCGGGGGGGATCAATGAGCAGTTCTTC. Translating gives CASSTLAGGINEQFF. The chain couples TRBV11-1 to TRBJ2-1, with 12 bases aligning to TRBD2. The CDR3 runs 15 residues. Germline V gene data show CDR1 as SGHAT and CDR2 as FQDESV (reference sequence). V gave up 5 bases and J gave up 6 bases; unmatched junction bases: 5.

This chain links TRBV7-3 with TRBJ1-1; no firm D call. V lost 1 base and J lost 3, with 6 bases in between. Germline V CDR1 and CDR2: SGHTA, FQGTGA. CDR3 length: 13 amino acids. The CDR3 sequence: CASSLSMYTEAFF. CDR3 nucleotide sequence: TGTGCCAGCAGCTTAAGTATGTACACTGAAGCTTTCTTT.

A remark on this clone: No DNA is shown, since the ends of the CDR3 on it are uncertain; the CDR3 is the one TCRdb lists. The chain recombines TRBV12-3 or TRBV12-4 with TRBJ1-2; whether TRBD1, the table's D call, matches the DNA was not checked. The CDR3 sequence runs 13 residues, both termini included. CDR3 in amino acids: CASTYVGQGAITF.

This clone was counted a single time. The V call is TRBV10-3, the J call TRBJ1-5, with TRBD1 matching 7 bases. Germline CDR1 reads ENHRY; CDR2 reads SYGVKD. V lost 6 bases and J lost 0; bases outside the gene matches: 5. The CDR3 totals 15 residues. The CDR3 DNA reads TGTGCCATCAGCCCCGGGACAGATAGCAATCAGCCCCAGCATTTT. Amino acid sequence: CAISPGTDSNQPQHF.

V gene TRBV29-1 combines with J gene TRBJ1-6, with D unresolved. Germline V gene lookup returns CDR1 SQVTM and CDR2 ANQGSEA. This CDR3 comprises 13 residues. V was cut by 7 bases and J by 10 bases, with 17 bases left in between. The CDR3 nucleotides read TGCAGCGCAGCGATCTCGGAGGGCTCACCCCTCCACTTT. Amino acids: CSAAISEGSPLHF.

The chain couples TRBV12-5 to TRBJ2-7; a possible D gene is TRBD1 (5 bases). Germline V gives CDR1 LGHNT, CDR2 FRNRAP. Trimming removed 7 bases from V and 2 bases from J, with 15 bases in between. This CDR3 has 14 amino acids. The CDR3 loop reads CASAVGQIAYEQYF. Written as DNA, the CDR3 is TGTGCTAGTGCCGTCGGACAAATCGCCTACGAGCAGTACTTC.